Below, 18 T cell receptor beta chains from the same sample are listed, as sequenced in a study of radiotherapy plus CTLA-4 blockade in lung cancer. Measured with immunoSEQ multiplex PCR; TCRdb has only the in-frame clones, and not every one. The sample lists tens of thousands of clones, around 76% occurring once. Specimen: peripheral blood, collected from a patient treated with radiotherapy plus ipilimumab. The receptors here all came from a human donor with non-small cell lung cancer who had a partial response to radiotherapy plus ipilimumab. Some clones in this sample may be carry-over from other donors' samples.

Written as DNA, the CDR3 is TGTGCCAGCTCACCAGGGACACCCCGAGGACCCCTCCACTTT. Protein: CASSPGTPRGPLHF. The chain combines TRBV18 with TRBJ1-6; a possible D gene is TRBD1 (6 bases). This CDR3 region has 14 residues. The germline V gene encodes CDR1 KGHSH and CDR2 LQKENI. Trimming removed 2 bases from V and 12 bases from J, with 14 bases in between.

This clone was picked up a small number of times. The chain employs TRBV6-5 and TRBJ1-3; TRBD1 might be the D (6 bases). Germline CDR1 reads MNHEY; CDR2 reads SVGAGI. Trimming removed 6 bases at V and 1 base at J, with 13 bases between. The CDR3 is made up of 15 amino acids. The CDR3 region has the DNA TGTGCCAGCAGCCGGAACAGGGTATCTGGAAACACCATATATTTT. Its protein product is CASSRNRVSGNTIYF.

This chain uses TRBV5-1 with TRBJ1-2; D gene ambiguous. Germline CDR1 and CDR2: SGHRS and YFSETQ. The CDR3 is 15 residues long. V lost 0 bases to trimming and J lost 2 bases, with 11 bases between them. The CDR3 coding sequence is TGCGCCAGCAGCTTGGCCGTCACAGTAAACTATGGCTACACCTTC. Its translation is CASSLAVTVNYGYTF.

J is TRBJ2-2 and V is TRBV7-3; 7 positions match TRBD1. V was pared by 0 bases and J by 5 bases, with 3 bases of the junction left unmatched. Germline CDR1 and CDR2: SGHTA and FQGTGA. The CDR3 sequence is 15 residues long. In DNA, the CDR3 is TGTGCCAGCAGCTTAACAGGGGGCGAGACCGGGGAGCTGTTTTTT. This gives the protein CASSLTGGETGELFF.

The chain employs TRBV28 and TRBJ1-2; 12 bases fit TRBD1. The length of the CDR3 is 15 residues. The V segment lost 6 bases and the J segment 4 bases; nucleotides outside the gene matches: 6. The germline CDR1 and CDR2 sequences are MDHEN and SYDVKM. In DNA, the CDR3 is TGTGCCAGCAGCCCAGGGACAGGGGGCGGCTATGGCTACACCTTC. Translated, it gives CASSPGTGGGYGYTF.

The sample holds one count of this clone. This chain joins TRBV29-1 and TRBJ1-1; D call uncertain. Looked up from germline, CDR1 is SQVTM and CDR2 is ANQGSEA. Trimming took off 3 bases at V and 2 bases at J, with 10 bases between the two ends. The CDR3 runs 13 residues. CDR3 sequence reads: CSVDRRANTEAFF. The CDR3 DNA sequence: TGCAGCGTTGATAGGAGGGCCAACACTGAAGCTTTCTTT.

The chain carries TRBV28 and TRBJ2-5; D perhaps matches TRBD2 (5 bases). Per germline, CDR1 MDHEN and CDR2 SYDVKM. Trimming took 6 bases from V and 9 from J, leaving 11 bases between them. The CDR3 is 11 residues long. CDR3 protein: CASSFAGAQYF. The CDR3 DNA is TGTGCCAGCAGCTTCGCCGGGGCCCAGTACTTC.

This clone has only a few counts. The V call is TRBV28, the J call TRBJ2-1; 15 bases align to TRBD2. The junction had 9 bases not matched to a gene; V was cut back by 6 bases and J by 0 bases. The CDR3 has 19 residues. CDR1 is MDHEN, CDR2 SYDVKM, per germline. The CDR3 nucleotides read TGTGCCAGCAGCCCGCCGGGACTAGCGGGAGGTTACTCCTACAATGAGCAGTTCTTC. Its translation is CASSPPGLAGGYSYNEQFF.

The V and J genes are TRBV18 and TRBJ2-7, with D hard to call. V lost 4 bases, J lost 3 bases, and 13 bases lay in between. The CDR3 is made up of 14 amino acids. In germline, CDR1 is KGHSH, CDR2 LQKENI. The CDR3 DNA reads TGTGCCAGCTCACTCGCGGCCTTCGACTACGAGCAGTACTTC. Protein: CASSLAAFDYEQYF.

The chain uses TRBV5-1 and TRBJ2-7, with 8 bases that match TRBD2. CDR3 length equals 16 residues. The J segment lost 0 bases and the V segment lost 0 bases, leaving 5 bases of the junction unmatched. Germline V gives CDR1 SGHRS, CDR2 YFSETQ. The CDR3 sequence: CASSLAAGGSSYEQYF. The CDR3, as DNA: TGCGCCAGCAGCTTGGCCGCGGGGGGCAGCTCCTACGAGCAGTACTTC.

In regard to this clone: One junction end does not reproduce the germline sequence, and a read error may be involved. V is TRBV4-1 and J is TRBJ2-5, with 7 bases matching TRBD2. This CDR3 has 14 amino acids. Per germline, CDR1 MGHRA and CDR2 YSYEKL. DNA of the CDR3: TGTGCCAGCAGCCCTTGGGGGGGTCAAGAGACCCAGTACTTC. Translation gives CASSPWGGQETQYF.

This clone was detected a few times. The rearrangement uses TRBV18 and TRBJ2-3; the match to TRBD2 covers 10 bases. The CDR3 consists of 16 residues. Germline V gene sequence: CDR1 KGHSH, CDR2 LQKENI. V shed 4 bases and J 1 base; nucleotides not matched to a gene: 5. The CDR3 is CASSREAGGGTDTQYF. The CDR3 DNA reads as TGTGCCAGCTCACGAGAAGCGGGAGGGGGCACAGATACGCAGTATTTT.

Points on this clone: The same CDR3 can be traced to other DNA sequences in this sample. V and J are TRBV5-4 and TRBJ1-1; maybe TRBD1 (6 bases). The germline V gene encodes CDR1 SGHNT and CDR2 YYREEE (reference sequence). The germline V and J ends were trimmed by 4 bases and 0 bases, with 10 bases remaining between them. The CDR3 is 14 residues long. CDR3 residues: CASSTGQLNTEAFF. The CDR3 DNA sequence: TGTGCCAGCAGCACGGGACAATTGAACACTGAAGCTTTCTTT.

V is TRBV27 and J is TRBJ2-7, with 8 bases aligning to TRBD2. The CDR3 has 13 residues. V lost 6 bases to trimming and J lost 5 bases; unmatched junction nucleotides: 6. Germline CDR1 reads MNHEY; CDR2 reads SMNVEV (reference sequence). CDR3 residues: CASRETSGDEQYF. DNA of the CDR3: TGTGCCAGCAGGGAAACTAGCGGCGACGAGCAGTACTTC.

The chain couples TRBV5-6 to TRBJ1-5; D is uncertain. The CDR3 is 14 amino acids. Germline V gene sequence: CDR1 SGHDT, CDR2 YYEEEE. Trimming took off 4 bases at V and 3 bases at J, with 11 bases between the two ends. In DNA form, the CDR3 reads TGTGCCAGCAGCCTGAGGGTTGCCAATCAGCCCCAGCATTTT. This translates into CASSLRVANQPQHF.

A word on this clone: This same CDR3 is encoded by further DNA sequences in the sample. This rearrangement joins TRBV6-5 to TRBJ1-4; a weak D match, TRBD1 (5 bases). The germline V and J ends were trimmed by 6 bases and 7 bases, with 18 bases remaining between them. This CDR3 has 15 residues. The germline gives CDR1 MNHEY, CDR2 SVGAGI. The CDR3 reads CASRGSGASAEKLFF. The CDR3 DNA is TGTGCCAGCAGGGGCAGTGGGGCCTCGGCTGAAAAACTGTTTTTT.

This clone showed up just a few times. V is TRBV11-1 and J is TRBJ1-2, with 7 bases fitting TRBD1. The V and J ends lost 6 bases and 3 bases, in that order; junction bases with no gene match: 10. CDR1 is SGHAT and CDR2 is FQDESV in the germline V gene (reference sequence). The CDR3 sequence is 15 residues long. CDR3 amino acids: CASRAAGGQHYGYTF. The CDR3 coding sequence is TGTGCCAGCAGGGCGGCGGGGGGACAGCACTATGGCTACACCTTC. The full variable domain, with the rest looked up from reference TRBV11-1 and TRBJ1-2, is EAEVAQSPRYKITEKSQAVAFWCDPISGHATLYWYRQILGQGPELLVQFQDESVVDDSQLPKDRFSAERLKGVDSTLKIQPAELGDSAMYLCASRAAGGQHYGYTFGSGTRLTVV.

The V call is TRBV29-1, the J call TRBJ1-4; D unresolved. This CDR3 is built from 13 residues. V was trimmed by 4 bases and J by 4 bases, leaving 10 bases between them. Germline V gene sequence: CDR1 SQVTM, CDR2 ANQGSEA. The CDR3 region is CSVVEANNEKLFF. CDR3 bases: TGCAGCGTTGTGGAGGCCAATAATGAAAAACTGTTTTTT.